Included here is one TCR beta chain sequence, with context. This record belongs to a study of Graves' ophthalmopathy and Graves' hyperthyroidism. Amplification of the TCR beta CDR3 regions used RNA transcripts (as template). First-round RT-PCR employed HTBI primers, with a second-round multiplex PCR after it. TCRdb re-analysed the multiplex PCR reads in MiXCR, keeping a single row per CDR3 protein. The data hold almost 750,000 distinct CDR3 sequences, with 35% to 50% observed a single time. CDR1 is SEHNR and CDR2 is FQNEAQ in the germline V gene (reference sequence). V was cut by 7 bases and J by 5 bases, with 24 bases left in between. This CDR3 has 16 amino acids.

The clonotype was recovered from an adult man with Graves' ophthalmopathy. This rearrangement joins TRBV7-9 to TRBJ2-7; D is possibly TRBD1 or TRBD2 (5 bases each). Sequenced material: peripheral blood. The CDR3 DNA sequence: TGTGCCAGCAACTTCAACGGGGCAGGGAATGATCACGAGCAGTACTTC. It codes for CASNFNGAGNDHEQYF.